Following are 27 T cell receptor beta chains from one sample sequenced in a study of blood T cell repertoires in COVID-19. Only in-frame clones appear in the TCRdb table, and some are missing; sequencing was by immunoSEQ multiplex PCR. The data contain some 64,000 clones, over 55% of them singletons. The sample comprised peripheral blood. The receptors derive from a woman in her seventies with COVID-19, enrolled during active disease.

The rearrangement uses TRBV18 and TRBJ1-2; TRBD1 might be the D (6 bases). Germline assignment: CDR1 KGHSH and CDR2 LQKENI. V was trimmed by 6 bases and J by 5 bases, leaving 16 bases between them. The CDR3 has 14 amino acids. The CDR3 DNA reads TGTGCCAGCTCGCGGGGGCAAATGGCGTATGGCTACACCTTC. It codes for CASSRGQMAYGYTF.

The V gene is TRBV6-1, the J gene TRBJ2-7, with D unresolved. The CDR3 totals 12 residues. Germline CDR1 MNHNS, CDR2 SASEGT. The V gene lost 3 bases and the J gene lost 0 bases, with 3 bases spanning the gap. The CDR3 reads CASSDNSYEQYV. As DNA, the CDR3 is TGTGCCAGCAGTGACAACTCCTACGAGCAGTACGTC.

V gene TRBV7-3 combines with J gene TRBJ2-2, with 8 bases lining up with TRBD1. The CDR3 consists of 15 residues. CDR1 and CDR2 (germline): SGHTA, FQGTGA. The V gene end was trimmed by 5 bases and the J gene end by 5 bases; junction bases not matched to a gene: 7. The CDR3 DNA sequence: TGTGCCAGCAGCGACCAGGGGGCTTTAACCGGGGAGCTGTTTTTT. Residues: CASSDQGALTGELFF.

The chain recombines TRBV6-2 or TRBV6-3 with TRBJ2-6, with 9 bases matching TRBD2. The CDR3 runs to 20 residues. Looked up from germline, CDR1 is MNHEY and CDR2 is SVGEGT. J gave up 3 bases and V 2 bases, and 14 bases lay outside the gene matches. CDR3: CASSYLPTSGGLGGANVLTF. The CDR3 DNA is TGTGCCAGCAGTTACCTTCCCACGAGCGGGGGGCTCGGTGGGGCCAACGTCCTGACTTTC.

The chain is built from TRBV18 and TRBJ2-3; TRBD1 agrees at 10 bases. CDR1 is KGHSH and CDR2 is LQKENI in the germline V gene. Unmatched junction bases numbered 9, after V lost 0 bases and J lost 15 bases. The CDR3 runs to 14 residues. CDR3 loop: CASSPPTGGDSVYF. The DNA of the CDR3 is TGTGCCAGCTCACCACCGACAGGGGGCGATTCAGTTTATTTT.

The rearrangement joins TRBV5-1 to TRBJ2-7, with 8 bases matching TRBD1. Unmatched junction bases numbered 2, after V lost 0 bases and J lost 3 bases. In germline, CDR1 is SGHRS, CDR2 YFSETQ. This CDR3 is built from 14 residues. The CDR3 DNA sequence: TGCGCCAGCAGCTTGGCAGGGGGCGGCTACGAGCAGTACTTC. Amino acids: CASSLAGGGYEQYF. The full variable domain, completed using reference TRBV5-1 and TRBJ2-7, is KAGVTQTPRYLIKTRGQQVTLSCSPISGHRSVSWYQQTPGQGLQFLFEYFSETQRNKGNFPGRFSGRQFSNSRSEMNVSTLELGDSALYLCASSLAGGGYEQYFGPGTRLTVT.

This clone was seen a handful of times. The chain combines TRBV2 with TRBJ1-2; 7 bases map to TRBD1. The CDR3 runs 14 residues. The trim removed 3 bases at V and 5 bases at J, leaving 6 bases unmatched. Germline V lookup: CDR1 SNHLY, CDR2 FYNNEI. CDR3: CASSETGQHYGYTF. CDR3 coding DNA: TGTGCCAGCAGTGAGACGGGACAGCATTATGGCTACACCTTC.

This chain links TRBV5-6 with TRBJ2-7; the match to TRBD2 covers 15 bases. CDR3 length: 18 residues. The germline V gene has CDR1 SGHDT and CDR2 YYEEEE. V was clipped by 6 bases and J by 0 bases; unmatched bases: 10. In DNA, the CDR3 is TGTGCCAGCACCACTTGGGGACTAGCGGGGGGACCCTCCTACGAGCAGTACTTC. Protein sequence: CASTTWGLAGGPSYEQYF.

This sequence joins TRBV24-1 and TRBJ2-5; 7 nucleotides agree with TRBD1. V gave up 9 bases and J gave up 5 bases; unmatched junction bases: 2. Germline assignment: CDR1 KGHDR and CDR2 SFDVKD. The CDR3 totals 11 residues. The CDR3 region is CATATGETQYF. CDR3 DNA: TGTGCCACCGCGACAGGGGAGACCCAGTACTTC.

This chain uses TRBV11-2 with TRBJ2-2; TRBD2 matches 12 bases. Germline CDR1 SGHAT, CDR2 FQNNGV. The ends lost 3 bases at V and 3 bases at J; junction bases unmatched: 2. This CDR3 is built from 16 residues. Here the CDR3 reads CASSFGLAGYTGELFF. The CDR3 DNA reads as TGTGCCAGCAGCTTCGGACTAGCGGGGTACACCGGGGAGCTGTTTTTT.

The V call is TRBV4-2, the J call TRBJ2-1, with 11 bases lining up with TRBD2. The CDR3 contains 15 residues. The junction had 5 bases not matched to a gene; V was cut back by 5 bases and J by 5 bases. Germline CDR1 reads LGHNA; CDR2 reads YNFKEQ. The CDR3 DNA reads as TGTGCCAGCAGCGATAGCGGGAGGGGGGACAATGAGCAGTTCTTC. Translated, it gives CASSDSGRGDNEQFF.

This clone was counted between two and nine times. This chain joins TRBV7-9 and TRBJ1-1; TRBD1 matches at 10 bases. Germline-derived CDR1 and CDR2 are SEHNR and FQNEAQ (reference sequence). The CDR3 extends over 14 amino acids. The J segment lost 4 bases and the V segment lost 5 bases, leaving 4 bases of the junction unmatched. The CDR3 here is CASSPGQGVTEAFF. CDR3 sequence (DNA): TGTGCCAGCAGCCCAGGACAGGGGGTCACTGAAGCTTTCTTT.

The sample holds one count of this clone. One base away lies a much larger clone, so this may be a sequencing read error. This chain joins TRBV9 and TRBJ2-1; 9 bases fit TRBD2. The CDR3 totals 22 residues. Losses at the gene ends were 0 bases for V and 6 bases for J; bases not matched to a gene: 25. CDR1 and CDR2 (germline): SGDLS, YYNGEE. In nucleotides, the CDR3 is TGTGCCAGCAGCGTAGCTGTTAGGTTCCAGGAACCTGTTAGCGGGGGTTCCAATGAGCAGTTCTTC. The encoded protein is CASSVAVRFQEPVSGGSNEQFF.

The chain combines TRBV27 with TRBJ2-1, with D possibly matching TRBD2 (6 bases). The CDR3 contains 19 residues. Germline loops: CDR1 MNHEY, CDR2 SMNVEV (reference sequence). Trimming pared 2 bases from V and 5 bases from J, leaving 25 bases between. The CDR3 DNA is TGTGCCAGCAGTTTACGGAGGATCGGGGGTTACCCGGTGAACAATGAGCAGTTCTTC. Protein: CASSLRRIGGYPVNNEQFF.

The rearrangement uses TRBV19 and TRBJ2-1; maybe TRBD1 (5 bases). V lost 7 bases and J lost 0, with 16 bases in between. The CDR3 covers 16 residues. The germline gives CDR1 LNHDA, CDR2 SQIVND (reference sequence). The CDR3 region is CASTRVWGSSYNEQFF. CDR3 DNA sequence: TGTGCCAGTACCCGGGTTTGGGGCAGCTCCTACAATGAGCAGTTCTTC.

Written as DNA, the CDR3 is TGCAGCGTGGACAGCCTTAACTATGGCTACACCTTC. Its protein product is CSVDSLNYGYTF. The gene calls are TRBV29-1 and TRBJ1-2; possible D gene TRBD1, 6 bases. V lost 6 bases and J 1 base, leaving 9 bases between the germline ends. Germline V CDR1 and CDR2: SQVTM, ANQGSEA. This CDR3 is 12 amino acids long.

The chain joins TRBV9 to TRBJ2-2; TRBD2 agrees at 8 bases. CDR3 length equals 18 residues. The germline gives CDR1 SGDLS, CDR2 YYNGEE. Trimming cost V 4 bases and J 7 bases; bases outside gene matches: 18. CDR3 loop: CASSPGPSGRRIHGELFF. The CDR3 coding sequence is TGTGCCAGCAGCCCCGGTCCCAGCGGGAGAAGAATACACGGGGAGCTGTTTTTT.

CDR3 amino acids: CASSQDWRGSYTF. CDR3 bases: TGTGCCAGCAGCCAAGATTGGAGGGGTAGCTACACCTTC. This sequence joins TRBV3-1 (or the pseudogene TRBV3-2) and TRBJ1-2; TRBD1 might be the D (5 bases). The CDR3 loop spans 13 amino acids. Germline lookup yields CDR1 LGHDT and CDR2 YNNKEL (reference sequence). V was clipped by 0 bases and J by 9 bases, with 11 bases between them.

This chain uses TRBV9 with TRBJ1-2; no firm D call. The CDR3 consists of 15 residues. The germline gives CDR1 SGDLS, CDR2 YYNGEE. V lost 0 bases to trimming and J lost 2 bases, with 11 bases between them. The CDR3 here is CASSVGSRGNYGYTF. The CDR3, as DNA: TGTGCCAGCAGCGTAGGGTCCAGAGGGAACTATGGCTACACCTTC.

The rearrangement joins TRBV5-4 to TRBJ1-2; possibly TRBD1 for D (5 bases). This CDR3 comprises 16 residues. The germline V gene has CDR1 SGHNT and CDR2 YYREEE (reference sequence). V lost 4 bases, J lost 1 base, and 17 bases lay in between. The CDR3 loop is CASSRPSDRLNYGYTF. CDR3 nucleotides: TGTGCCAGCAGCCGACCCAGTGACAGACTTAACTATGGCTACACCTTC.

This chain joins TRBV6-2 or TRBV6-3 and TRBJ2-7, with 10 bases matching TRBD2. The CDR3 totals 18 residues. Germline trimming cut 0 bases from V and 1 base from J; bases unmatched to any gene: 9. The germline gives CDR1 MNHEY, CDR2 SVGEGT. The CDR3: CASSYSTQRGGLSYEQYF. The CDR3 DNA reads TGTGCCAGCAGTTACTCGACCCAGCGGGGGGGCCTTTCCTACGAGCAGTACTTC.

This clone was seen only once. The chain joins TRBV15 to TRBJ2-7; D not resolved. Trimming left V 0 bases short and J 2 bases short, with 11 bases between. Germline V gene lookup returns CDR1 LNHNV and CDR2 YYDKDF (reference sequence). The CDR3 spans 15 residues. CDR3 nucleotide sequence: TGTGCCACCAGCAGAGATGGGCCATCGGCCTACGAGCAGTACTTC. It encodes CATSRDGPSAYEQYF. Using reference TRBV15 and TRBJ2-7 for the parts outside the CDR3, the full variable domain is DAMVIQNPRYQVTQFGKPVTLSCSQTLNHNVMYWYQQKSSQAPKLLFHYYDKDFNNEADTPDNFQSRRPNTSFCFLDIRSPGLGDTAMYLCATSRDGPSAYEQYFGPGTRLTVT.

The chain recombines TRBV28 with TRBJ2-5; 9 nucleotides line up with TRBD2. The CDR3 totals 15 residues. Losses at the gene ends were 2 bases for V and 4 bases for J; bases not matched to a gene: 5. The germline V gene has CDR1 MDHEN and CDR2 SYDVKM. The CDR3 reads CASSLVAGEGETQYF. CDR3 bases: TGTGCCAGCAGTTTAGTAGCGGGAGAAGGAGAGACCCAGTACTTC.

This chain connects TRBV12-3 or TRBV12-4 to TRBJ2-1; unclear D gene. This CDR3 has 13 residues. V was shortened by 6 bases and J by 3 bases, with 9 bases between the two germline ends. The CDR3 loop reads CASSQLLYNEQFF. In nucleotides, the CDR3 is TGTGCCAGCAGCCAATTACTCTACAATGAGCAGTTCTTC.

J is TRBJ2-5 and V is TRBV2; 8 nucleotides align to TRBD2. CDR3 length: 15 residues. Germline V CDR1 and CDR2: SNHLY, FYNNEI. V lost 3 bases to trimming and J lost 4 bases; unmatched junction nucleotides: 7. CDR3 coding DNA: TGTGCCAGCAGTGATGGCGGCGGGAGGATAGAGACCCAGTACTTC. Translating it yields CASSDGGGRIETQYF. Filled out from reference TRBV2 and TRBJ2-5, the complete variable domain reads EPEVTQTPSHQVTQMGQEVILRCVPISNHLYFYWYRQILGQKVEFLVSFYNNEISEKSEIFDDQFSVERPDGSNFTLKIRSTKLEDSAMYFCASSDGGGRIETQYFGPGTRLLVL.

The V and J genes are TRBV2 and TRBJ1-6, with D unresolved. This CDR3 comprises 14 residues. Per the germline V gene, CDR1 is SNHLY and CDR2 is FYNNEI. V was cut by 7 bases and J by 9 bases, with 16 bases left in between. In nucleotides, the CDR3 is TGTGCCAGCAAACGGACCGGGGTAGCTTCACCCCTCCACTTT. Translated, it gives CASKRTGVASPLHF. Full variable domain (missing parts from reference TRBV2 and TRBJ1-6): EPEVTQTPSHQVTQMGQEVILRCVPISNHLYFYWYRQILGQKVEFLVSFYNNEISEKSEIFDDQFSVERPDGSNFTLKIRSTKLEDSAMYFCASKRTGVASPLHFGNGTRLTVT.

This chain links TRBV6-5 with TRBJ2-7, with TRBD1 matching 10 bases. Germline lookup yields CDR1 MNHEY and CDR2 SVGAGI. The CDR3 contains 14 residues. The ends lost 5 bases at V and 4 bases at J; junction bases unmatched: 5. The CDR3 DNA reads TGTGCCAGCAGTCGAGCGGGACAGGGGTACGAGCAGTACTTC. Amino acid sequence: CASSRAGQGYEQYF.